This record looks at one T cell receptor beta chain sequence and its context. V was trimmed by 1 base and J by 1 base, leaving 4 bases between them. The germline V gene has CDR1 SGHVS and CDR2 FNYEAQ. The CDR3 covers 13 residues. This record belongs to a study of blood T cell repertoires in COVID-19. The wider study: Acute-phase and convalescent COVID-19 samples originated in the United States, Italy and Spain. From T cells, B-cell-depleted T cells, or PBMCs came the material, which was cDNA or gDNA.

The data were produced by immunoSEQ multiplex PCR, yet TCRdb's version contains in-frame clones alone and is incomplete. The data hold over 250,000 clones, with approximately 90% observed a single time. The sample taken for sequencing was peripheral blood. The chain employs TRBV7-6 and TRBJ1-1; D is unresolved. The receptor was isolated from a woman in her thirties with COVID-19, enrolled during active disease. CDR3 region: CASSLGANTEAFF. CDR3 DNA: TGTGCCAGCAGCTTAGGGGCGAACACTGAAGCTTTCTTT.